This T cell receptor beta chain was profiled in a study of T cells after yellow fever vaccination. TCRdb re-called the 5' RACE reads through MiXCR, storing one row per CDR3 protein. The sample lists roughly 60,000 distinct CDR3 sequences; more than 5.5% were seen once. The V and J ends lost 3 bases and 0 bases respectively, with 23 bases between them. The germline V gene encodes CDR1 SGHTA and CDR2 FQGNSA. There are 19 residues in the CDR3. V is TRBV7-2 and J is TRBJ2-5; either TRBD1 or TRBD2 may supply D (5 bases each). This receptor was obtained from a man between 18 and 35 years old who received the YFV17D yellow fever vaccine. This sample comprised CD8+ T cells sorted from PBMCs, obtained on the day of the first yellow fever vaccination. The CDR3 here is CASSLAGILGQMYQETQYF. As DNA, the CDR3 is TGTGCCAGCAGCTTGGCGGGTATCCTGGGGCAAATGTACCAAGAGACCCAGTACTTC.